Shown below are 7 T cell receptor beta chains from a single sample sequenced in a study of blood T cell repertoires in COVID-19. Libraries were prepared by immunoSEQ multiplex PCR; TCRdb keeps only in-frame clonotypes and omits some of them. The data show under 250,000 clones, 84% seen once. Sequencing was done on a sample of peripheral blood. These receptors were obtained from a woman in her fifties or sixties with active or convalescent COVID-19.

The chain uses TRBV5-4 and TRBJ2-7; 7 bases match TRBD2. Germline V lookup: CDR1 SGHNT, CDR2 YYREEE (reference sequence). Trimming at V came to 4 bases and at J to 3 bases, leaving 7 bases not matched to a gene. The CDR3 spans 14 residues. The CDR3: CASSRSSGRYEQYV. The CDR3 DNA sequence: TGTGCCAGCAGCCGTTCTAGCGGACGCTACGAGCAGTACGTC.

The chain combines TRBV28 with TRBJ1-1, with TRBD1 matching 7 bases. Per germline, CDR1 MDHEN and CDR2 SYDVKM. The CDR3 is 13 amino acids. Trimming cost V 5 bases and J 7 bases; bases outside gene matches: 7. CDR3 DNA: TGTGCCAGCAGTCGACAGGGTGTGGGTGAAGCTTTCTTT. Encoded protein: CASSRQGVGEAFF. The complete variable domain, with remaining parts taken from reference TRBV28 and TRBJ1-1, reads DVKVTQSSRYLVKRTGEKVFLECVQDMDHENMFWYRQDPGLGLRLIYFSYDVKMKEKGDIPEGYSVSREKKERFSLILESASTNQTSMYLCASSRQGVGEAFFGQGTRLTVV.

Only one count was recorded for this clone. V is TRBV7-6 and J is TRBJ1-2, with 11 bases that match TRBD1. From germline, CDR1 is SGHVS and CDR2 FNYEAQ. The CDR3 spans 15 residues. V was pared by 2 bases and J by 8 bases, with 7 bases of the junction left unmatched. In DNA, the CDR3 is TGTGCCAGCAGCTTAAGGACAGGGGGCCTCAGCGGCTACACCTTC. Amino acids: CASSLRTGGLSGYTF. Combining the CDR3 with reference TRBV7-6 and TRBJ1-2 gives the whole variable domain GAGVSQSPRYKVTKRGQDVALRCDPISGHVSLYWYRQALGQGPEFLTYFNYEAQQDKSGLPNDRFSAERPEGSISTLTIQRTEQRDSAMYRCASSLRTGGLSGYTFGSGTRLTVV.

The chain recombines TRBV27 with TRBJ1-2, with D perhaps matching TRBD1 (6 bases). Trimming took off 5 bases at V and 4 bases at J, with 14 bases between the two ends. CDR3 size: 14 residues. Germline V CDR1 and CDR2: MNHEY, SMNVEV (reference sequence). The CDR3 loop is CASSQTGFPYGYTF. The CDR3, as DNA: TGTGCCAGCAGTCAAACAGGGTTCCCCTATGGCTACACCTTC.

The chain has TRBV2 and TRBJ2-5; no reliable D call. The CDR3 covers 14 residues. In germline, CDR1 is SNHLY, CDR2 FYNNEI. V lost 6 bases to trimming and J lost 4 bases, with 15 bases between them. CDR3 nucleotide sequence: TGTGCCAGCAGCCTACCCCTAGGCGGAGAGACCCAGTACTTC. Its protein product is CASSLPLGGETQYF.

V gene TRBV11-3 combines with J gene TRBJ2-5; 7 bases agree with TRBD2. The CDR3 has 15 residues. Germline V CDR1 and CDR2: SGHNT, YENEEA. After removal of 1 base from V and 5 bases from J, the junction contained 7 bases not matched to a gene. The CDR3 DNA reads as TGTGCCAGCAGCTTAGGACTAGCCGCTGGGGAGACCCAGTACTTC. Its translation: CASSLGLAAGETQYF.

The chain joins TRBV5-4 to TRBJ2-3; the D gene is possibly TRBD1 (6 bases). Trimming shortened V by 7 bases and J by 1 base, and 13 bases separated the two germline ends. Germline lookup yields CDR1 SGHNT and CDR2 YYREEE (reference sequence). The CDR3 is 14 residues long. CDR3 coding DNA: TGTGCCAGCGGGTCAGGGGTCGGCACAGATACGCAGTATTTT. This encodes CASGSGVGTDTQYF.